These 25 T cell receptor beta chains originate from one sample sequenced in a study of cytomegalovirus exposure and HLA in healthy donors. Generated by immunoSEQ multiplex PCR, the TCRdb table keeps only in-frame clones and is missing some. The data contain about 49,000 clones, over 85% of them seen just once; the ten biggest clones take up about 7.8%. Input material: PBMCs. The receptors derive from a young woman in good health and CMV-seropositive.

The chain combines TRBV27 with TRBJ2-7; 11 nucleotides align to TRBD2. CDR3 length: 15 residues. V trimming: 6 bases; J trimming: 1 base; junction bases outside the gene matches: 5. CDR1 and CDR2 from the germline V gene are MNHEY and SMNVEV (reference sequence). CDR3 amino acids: CASRGGLAASYEQYF. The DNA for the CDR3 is TGTGCCAGCAGGGGGGGACTAGCGGCGTCCTACGAGCAGTACTTC.

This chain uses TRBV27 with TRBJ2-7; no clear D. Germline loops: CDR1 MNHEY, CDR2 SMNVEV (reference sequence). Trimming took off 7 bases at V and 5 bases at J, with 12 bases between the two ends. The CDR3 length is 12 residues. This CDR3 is CASTPRPNEQYF. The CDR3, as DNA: TGTGCCAGCACCCCGAGGCCGAACGAGCAGTACTTC.

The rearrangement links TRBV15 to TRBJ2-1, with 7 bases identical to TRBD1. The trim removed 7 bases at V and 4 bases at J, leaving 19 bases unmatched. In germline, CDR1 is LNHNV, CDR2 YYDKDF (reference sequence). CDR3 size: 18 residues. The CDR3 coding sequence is TGTGCCACCATCCAGAGAGGGTCAGGGACAGACCTTTACAATGAGCAGTTCTTC. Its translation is CATIQRGSGTDLYNEQFF.

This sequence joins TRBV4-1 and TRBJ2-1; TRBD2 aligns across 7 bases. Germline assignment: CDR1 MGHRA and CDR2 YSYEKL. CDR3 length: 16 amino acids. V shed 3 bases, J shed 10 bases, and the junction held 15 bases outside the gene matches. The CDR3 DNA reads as TGCGCCAGCAGCCAGGTTCTAGCGGCCCTACGGGACGAGCAGTTCTTC. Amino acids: CASSQVLAALRDEQFF.

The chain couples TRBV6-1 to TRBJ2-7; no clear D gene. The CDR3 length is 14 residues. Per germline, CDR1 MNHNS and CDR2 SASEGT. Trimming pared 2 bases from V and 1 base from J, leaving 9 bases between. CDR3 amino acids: CASSEWQASYEQYF. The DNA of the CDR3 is TGTGCCAGCAGTGAATGGCAGGCTTCCTACGAGCAGTACTTC.

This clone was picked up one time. The CDR3 loop reads CASSLGLAQAGDEQFF. The DNA of the CDR3 is TGCGCCAGCAGCTTGGGACTAGCACAAGCGGGGGATGAGCAGTTCTTC. This sequence joins TRBV5-1 and TRBJ2-1, with TRBD2 matching over 8 bases. V lost 0 bases to trimming and J lost 8 bases; unmatched junction nucleotides: 10. Looked up from germline, CDR1 is SGHRS and CDR2 is YFSETQ. CDR3 length equals 16 residues.

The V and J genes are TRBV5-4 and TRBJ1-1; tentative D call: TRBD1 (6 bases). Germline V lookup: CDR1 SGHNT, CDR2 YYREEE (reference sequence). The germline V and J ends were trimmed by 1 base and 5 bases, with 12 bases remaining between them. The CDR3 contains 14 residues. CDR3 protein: CASSLRRGWTEAFF. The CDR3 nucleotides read TGTGCCAGCAGCTTGCGTAGGGGGTGGACTGAAGCTTTCTTT.

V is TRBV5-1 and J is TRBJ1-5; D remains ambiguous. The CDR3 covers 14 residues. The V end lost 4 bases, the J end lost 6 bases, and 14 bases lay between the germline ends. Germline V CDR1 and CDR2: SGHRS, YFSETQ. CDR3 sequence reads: CASSRGGIGQPQHF. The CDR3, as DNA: TGCGCCAGCAGCCGGGGAGGTATTGGTCAGCCCCAGCATTTT.

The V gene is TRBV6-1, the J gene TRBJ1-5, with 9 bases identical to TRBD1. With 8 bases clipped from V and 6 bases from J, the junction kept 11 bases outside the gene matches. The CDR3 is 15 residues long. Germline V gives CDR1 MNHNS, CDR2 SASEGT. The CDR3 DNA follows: TGTGCCAGCGGGGGACAGGGAGATTCAAGTCAGCCCCAGCATTTT. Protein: CASGGQGDSSQPQHF.

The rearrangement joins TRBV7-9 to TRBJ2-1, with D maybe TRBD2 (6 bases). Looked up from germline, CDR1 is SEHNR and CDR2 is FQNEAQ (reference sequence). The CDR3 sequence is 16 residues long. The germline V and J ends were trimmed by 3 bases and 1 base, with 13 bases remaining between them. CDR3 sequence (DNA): TGTGCCAGCAGCTTCCGAAGACTAGTTTCCTACAATGAGCAGTTCTTC. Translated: CASSFRRLVSYNEQFF.

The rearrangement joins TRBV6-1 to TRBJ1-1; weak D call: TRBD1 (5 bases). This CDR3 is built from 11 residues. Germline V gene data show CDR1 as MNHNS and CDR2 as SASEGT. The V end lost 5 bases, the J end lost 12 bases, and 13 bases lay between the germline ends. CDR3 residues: CASSSRDGTFF. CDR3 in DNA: TGTGCCAGCAGTAGCAGGGATGGGACTTTCTTT.

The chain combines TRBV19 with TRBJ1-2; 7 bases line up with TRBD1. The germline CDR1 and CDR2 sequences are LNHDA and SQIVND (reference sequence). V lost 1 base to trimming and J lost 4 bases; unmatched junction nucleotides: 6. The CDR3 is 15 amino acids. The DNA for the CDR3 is TGTGCCAGTAGTATAGTTGACAGGGCGAGCTATGGCTACACCTTC. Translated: CASSIVDRASYGYTF. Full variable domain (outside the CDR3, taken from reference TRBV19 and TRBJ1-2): DGGITQSPKYLFRKEGQNVTLSCEQNLNHDAMYWYRQDPGQGLRLIYYSQIVNDFQKGDIAEGYSVSREKKESFPLTVTSAQKNPTAFYLCASSIVDRASYGYTFGSGTRLTVV.

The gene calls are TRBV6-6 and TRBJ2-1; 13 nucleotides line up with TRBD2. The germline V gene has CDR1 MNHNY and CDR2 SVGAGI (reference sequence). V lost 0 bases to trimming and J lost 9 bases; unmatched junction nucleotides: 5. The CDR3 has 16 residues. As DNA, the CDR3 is TGTGCCAGCAGTTACTCGACTAGCGGGAGGTATAGTGAGCAGTTCTTC. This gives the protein CASSYSTSGRYSEQFF.

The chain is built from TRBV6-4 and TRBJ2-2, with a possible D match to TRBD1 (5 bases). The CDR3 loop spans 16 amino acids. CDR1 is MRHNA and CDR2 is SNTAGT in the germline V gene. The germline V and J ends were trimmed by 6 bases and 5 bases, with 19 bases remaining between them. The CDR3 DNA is TGTGCCAGCAGCCGAGGCCCTTTAGGGGAAACCGGGGAGCTGTTTTTT. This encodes CASSRGPLGETGELFF.

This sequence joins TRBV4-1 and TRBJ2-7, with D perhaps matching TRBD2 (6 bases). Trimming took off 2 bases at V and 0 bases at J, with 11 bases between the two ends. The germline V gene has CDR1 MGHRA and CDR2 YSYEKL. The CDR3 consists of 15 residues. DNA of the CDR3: TGCGCCAGCAGCCAATATAGCGGTAGCTCCTACGAGCAGTACTTC. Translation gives CASSQYSGSSYEQYF.

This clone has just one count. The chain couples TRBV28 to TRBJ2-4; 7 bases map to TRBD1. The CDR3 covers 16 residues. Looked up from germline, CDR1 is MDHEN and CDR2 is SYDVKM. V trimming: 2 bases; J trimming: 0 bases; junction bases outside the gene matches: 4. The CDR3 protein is CASSLGTVVAKNIQYF. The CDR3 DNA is TGTGCCAGCAGTTTAGGGACAGTTGTAGCCAAAAACATTCAGTACTTC.

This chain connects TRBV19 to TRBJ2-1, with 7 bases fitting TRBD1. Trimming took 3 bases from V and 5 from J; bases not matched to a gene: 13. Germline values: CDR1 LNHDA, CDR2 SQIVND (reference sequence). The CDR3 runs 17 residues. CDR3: CASSILPGQRPNNEQFF. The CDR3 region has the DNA TGTGCCAGTAGTATCCTCCCGGGACAGAGACCAAACAATGAGCAGTTCTTC.

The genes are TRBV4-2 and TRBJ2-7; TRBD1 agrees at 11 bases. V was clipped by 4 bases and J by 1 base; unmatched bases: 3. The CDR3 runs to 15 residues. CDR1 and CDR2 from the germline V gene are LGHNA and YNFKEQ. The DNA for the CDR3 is TGTGCCAGCAGCCTCGGGACAGGGGGTTCCTACGAGCAGTACTTC. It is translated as CASSLGTGGSYEQYF.

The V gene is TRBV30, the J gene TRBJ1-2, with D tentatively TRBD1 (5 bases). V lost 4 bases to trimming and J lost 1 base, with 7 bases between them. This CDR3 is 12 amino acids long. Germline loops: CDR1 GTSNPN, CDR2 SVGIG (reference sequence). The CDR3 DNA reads TGTGCCTGGACAGGGAATAACTATGGCTACACCTTC. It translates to CAWTGNNYGYTF.

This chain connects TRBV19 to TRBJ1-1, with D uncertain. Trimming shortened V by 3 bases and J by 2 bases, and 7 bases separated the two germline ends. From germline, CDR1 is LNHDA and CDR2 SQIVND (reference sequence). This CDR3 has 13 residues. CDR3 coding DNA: TGTGCCAGTAGTATCCAGTTCAACACTGAAGCTTTCTTT. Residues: CASSIQFNTEAFF.

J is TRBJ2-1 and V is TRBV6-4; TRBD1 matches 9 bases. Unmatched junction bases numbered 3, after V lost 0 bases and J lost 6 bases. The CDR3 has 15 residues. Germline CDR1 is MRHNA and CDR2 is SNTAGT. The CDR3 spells CASSDSGQGPNEQFF. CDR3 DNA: TGTGCCAGCAGTGACTCGGGACAGGGACCCAATGAGCAGTTCTTC.

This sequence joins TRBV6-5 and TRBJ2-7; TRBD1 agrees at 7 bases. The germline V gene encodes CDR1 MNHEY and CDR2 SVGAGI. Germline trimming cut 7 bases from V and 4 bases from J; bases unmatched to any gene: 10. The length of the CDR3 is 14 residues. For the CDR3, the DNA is TGTGCCAGCAAGGGGGCAGGGTCTGCGTACGAGCAGTACTTC. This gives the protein CASKGAGSAYEQYF.

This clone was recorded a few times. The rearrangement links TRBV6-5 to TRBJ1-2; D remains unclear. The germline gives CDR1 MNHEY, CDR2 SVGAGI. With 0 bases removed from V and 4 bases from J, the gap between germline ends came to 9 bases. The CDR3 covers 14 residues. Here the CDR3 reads CASSYSSEAYGYTF. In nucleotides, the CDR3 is TGTGCCAGCAGTTACTCGTCTGAAGCCTATGGCTACACCTTC.

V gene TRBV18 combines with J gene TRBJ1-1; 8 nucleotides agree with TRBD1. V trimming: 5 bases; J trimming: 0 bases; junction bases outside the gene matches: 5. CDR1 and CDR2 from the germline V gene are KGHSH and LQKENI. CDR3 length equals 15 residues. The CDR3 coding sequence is TGTGCCAGCTCATTACGGACAGGGATGAACACTGAAGCTTTCTTT. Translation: CASSLRTGMNTEAFF.

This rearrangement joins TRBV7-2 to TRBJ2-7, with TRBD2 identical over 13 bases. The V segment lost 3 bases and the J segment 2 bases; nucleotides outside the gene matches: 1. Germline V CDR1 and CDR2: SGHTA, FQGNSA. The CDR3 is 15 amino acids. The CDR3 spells CASSFGLAGAYEQYF. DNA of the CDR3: TGTGCCAGCAGCTTCGGACTAGCGGGAGCCTACGAGCAGTACTTC.